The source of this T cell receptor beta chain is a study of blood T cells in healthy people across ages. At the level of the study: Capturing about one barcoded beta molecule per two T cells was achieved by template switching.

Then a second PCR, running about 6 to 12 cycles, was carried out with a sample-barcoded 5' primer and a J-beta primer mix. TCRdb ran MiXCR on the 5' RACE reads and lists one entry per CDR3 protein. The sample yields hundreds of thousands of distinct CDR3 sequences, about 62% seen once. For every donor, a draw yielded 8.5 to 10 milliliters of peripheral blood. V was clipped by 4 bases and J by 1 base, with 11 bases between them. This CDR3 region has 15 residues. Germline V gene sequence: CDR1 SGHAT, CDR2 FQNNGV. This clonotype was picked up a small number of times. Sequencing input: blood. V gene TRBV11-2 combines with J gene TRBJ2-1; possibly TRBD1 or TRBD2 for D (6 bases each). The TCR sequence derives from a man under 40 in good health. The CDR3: CASSSKGGSYNEQFF. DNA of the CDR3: TGTGCCAGCAGCTCAAAGGGGGGTTCCTACAATGAGCAGTTCTTC.